This T cell receptor beta chain is drawn from a study of blood T cell repertoires in COVID-19. For the study at large: T cells, B-cell-depleted T cells, or PBMCs supplied cDNA or gDNA.

Repertoires were generated with immunoSEQ multiplex PCR, while TCRdb's copy carries only in-frame clones and drops some. The table records 150,000 to 200,000 clones, approximately 85% of them present only once. The V and J ends lost 3 bases and 9 bases, in that order; junction bases with no gene match: 10. The CDR3 runs 14 residues. Germline V gives CDR1 DFQATT, CDR2 SNEGSKA (reference sequence). Individuals aged about 18 to 100 years were recruited from 24 US areas. In Cohort 3, a recovered donor had either two negative PCRs, clearance, or symptom resolution. The sample comprised PBMCs or T cells enriched from blood (not recorded which). The receptor was derived from a middle-aged man who had recovered from COVID-19. V usage is TRBV20-1 and J usage is TRBJ2-4; 8 bases agree with TRBD1. Here the CDR3 DNA reads TGCAGTGCTAGTCCCGGGACAGGCCTAGGCATTCAGTACTTC. Amino acids: CSASPGTGLGIQYF.